The sample holds one count of the clone carrying this T cell receptor beta chain. V lost 0 bases, J lost 9 bases, and 15 bases lay in between. The CDR3 spans 14 residues. The germline CDR1 and CDR2 sequences are SQVTM and ANQGSEA. The entry originates in a study of blood T cell repertoires in COVID-19. The wider study: From the United States, Italy and Spain came samples of acute and convalescent COVID-19. PBMCs, B-cell-depleted T cells, or T cells were the source of the cDNA or gDNA that made up the material.

Authors' processing steps: Estimation of nucleated cell counts was performed using reference gene primer amplification. The repertoire was sequenced with immunoSEQ multiplex PCR; TCRdb's copy has only in-frame clones and lacks some. V, J and clone size were drawn from that table, and D and trimming were deduced from the DNA. The repertoire has hundreds of thousands of clones, 70% to 90% of them found once; the top ten carry under 4.5%. The genes are TRBV29-1 and TRBJ2-1, with a possible D match to TRBD2 (5 bases). Sequencing was carried out using peripheral blood. The origin of this receptor is a woman aged 50 to 60 with active or convalescent COVID-19. CDR3: CSVEEVDLRGEQFF. DNA of the CDR3: TGCAGCGTTGAAGAAGTGGATCTTCGGGGTGAGCAGTTCTTC.